This TCR beta chain was sequenced during a study of T cell repertoires in cytomegalovirus infection. The CDR3 covers 15 residues. Germline-derived CDR1 and CDR2 are SEHNR and FQNEAQ (reference sequence). V was shortened by 3 bases and J by 0 bases, with 11 bases between the two germline ends. The table lists this clonotype with many counts. As yet, its antigen is unknown. TCRdb processed the reads anew with MiXCR; each CDR3 protein has one entry. This table holds some 320,000 distinct CDR3 sequences, 25% to 35% found once. The origin of this receptor is a human donor in good health (CMV status not recorded). Some clones in this sample may be carry-over from other donors' samples. The chain employs TRBV7-9 and TRBJ1-1; D remains ambiguous. Sequencing used cultured PBMCs, obtained from culture after CMV antigen stimulation. The CDR3 loop is CASSFSRGMNTEAFF. CDR3 nucleotide sequence: TGTGCCAGCAGCTTCTCCCGGGGAATGAACACTGAAGCTTTCTTT.